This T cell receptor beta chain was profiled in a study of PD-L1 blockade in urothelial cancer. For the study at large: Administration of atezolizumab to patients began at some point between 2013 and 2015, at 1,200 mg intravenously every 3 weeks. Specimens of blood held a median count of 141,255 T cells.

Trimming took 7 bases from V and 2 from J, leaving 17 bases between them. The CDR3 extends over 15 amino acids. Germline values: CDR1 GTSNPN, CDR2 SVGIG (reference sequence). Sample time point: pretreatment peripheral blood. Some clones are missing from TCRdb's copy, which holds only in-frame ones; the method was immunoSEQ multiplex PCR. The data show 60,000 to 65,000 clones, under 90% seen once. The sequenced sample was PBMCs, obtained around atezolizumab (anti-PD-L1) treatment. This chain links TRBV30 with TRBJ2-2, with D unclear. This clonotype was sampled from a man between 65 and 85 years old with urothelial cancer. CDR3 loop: CAFQTGPINTGELFF. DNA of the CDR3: TGTGCCTTCCAGACGGGTCCTATAAACACCGGGGAGCTGTTTTTT.